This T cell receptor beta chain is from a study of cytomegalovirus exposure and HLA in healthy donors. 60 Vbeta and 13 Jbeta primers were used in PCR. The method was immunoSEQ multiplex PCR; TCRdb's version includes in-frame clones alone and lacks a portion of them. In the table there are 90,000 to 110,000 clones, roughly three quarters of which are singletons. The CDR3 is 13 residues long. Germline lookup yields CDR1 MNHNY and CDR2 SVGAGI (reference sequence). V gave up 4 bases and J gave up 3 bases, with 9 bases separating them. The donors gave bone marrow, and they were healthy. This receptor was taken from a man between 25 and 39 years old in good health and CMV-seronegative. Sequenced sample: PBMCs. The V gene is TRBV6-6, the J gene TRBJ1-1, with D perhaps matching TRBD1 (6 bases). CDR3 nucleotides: TGTGCCAGCAGTTCTCAGGGGTACACTGAAGCTTTCTTT. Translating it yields CASSSQGYTEAFF.